The rows below give T cell receptor beta chains drawn from one sample of a study of blood T cell repertoires in COVID-19. Measured with immunoSEQ multiplex PCR; TCRdb has only the in-frame clones, and not every one. Of a few hundred thousand clones in the sample, around 84% were seen once. Sequencing used peripheral blood. The receptor source for this set is a woman aged 40 to 50 who had recovered from COVID-19. Both conserved end residues are part of each CDR3. D genes are given only for firm matches. Some rows have no size entry. The others give once, few or many, or a class for an expanded clone.

j_call clone_size d_call v_call cdr3_aa cdr3_nt
TRBJ1-2 few TRBD1 TRBV19 CASRTRQGHGYTF TGTGCCAGTAGGACCCGACAGGGCCATGGCTACACCTTC
TRBJ2-7 - TRBD2 TRBV5-1 CASSSLAGGLGIYEQYF TGCGCCAGCAGCTCCCTAGCGGGGGGACTAGGTATATACGAGCAGTACTTC
TRBJ2-2 - TRBD1 TRBV2 CASSARTGATGELFF TGTGCCAGCAGTGCACGGACAGGGGCTACCGGGGAGCTGTTTTTT
TRBJ1-1 - - TRBV7-2 CASSSTGMVTEAFF TGTGCCAGCAGCTCCACAGGGATGGTAACTGAAGCTTTCTTT
TRBJ1-3 few - TRBV7-2 CASSLVRAAGNTIYF TGTGCCAGCAGCTTAGTGAGGGCAGCTGGAAACACCATATATTTT
TRBJ1-1 - - TRBV19 CASSLHRAMNTEAFF TGTGCCAGTTCACTCCACAGGGCGATGAACACTGAAGCTTTCTTT
TRBJ1-1 few TRBD1 TRBV4-1 CASSKGTGGRNTEAFF TGCGCCAGCAGCAAAGGGACAGGGGGTCGGAACACTGAAGCTTTCTTT
TRBJ2-3 - TRBD1 TRBV29-1 CSTGTGPSTDTQYF TGCAGTACGGGGACAGGGCCCAGCACAGATACGCAGTATTTT
TRBJ2-2 few TRBD2 TRBV24-1 CATSDLRGGDTGELFF TGTGCCACCAGTGATTTACGGGGGGGGGACACCGGGGAGCTGTTTTTT
TRBJ2-7 - - TRBV6-1 CASSDLQTYEQYF TGTGCCAGCAGTGATTTACAGACCTACGAGCAGTACTTC
TRBJ2-1 - - TRBV7-3 CASSLVSSYTSYNEQFF TGTGCCAGCAGCTTAGTCAGTTCTTATACCTCCTACAATGAGCAGTTCTTC
TRBJ1-2 once TRBD1 TRBV5-1 CASSLDRGSYGYTF TGCGCCAGCAGCTTGGACAGGGGGTCCTATGGCTACACCTTC
TRBJ2-3 once TRBD2 TRBV18 CASSPPSRGGRTDTQYF TGTGCCAGCTCACCACCGAGCCGCGGGGGAAGAACAGATACGCAGTATTTT
TRBJ2-2 - TRBD2 TRBV24-1 CATSDTSGVNTGELFF TGTGCCACCAGTGATACTAGCGGGGTGAACACCGGGGAGCTGTTTTTT
TRBJ1-6 - TRBD1 TRBV27 CASSLWTGPGNSPLHF TGTGCCAGCAGTCTATGGACAGGTCCAGGAAATTCACCCCTCCACTTT
TRBJ2-1 - TRBD2 TRBV2 CASKVVGLDYNEQFF TGTGCCAGCAAGGTTGTAGGACTAGACTACAATGAGCAGTTCTTC
TRBJ1-5 - TRBD1 TRBV19 CASSARDRGNNQPQHF TGTGCCAGTAGTGCACGGGACAGGGGGAATAATCAGCCCCAGCATTTT
TRBJ1-1 - TRBD1 TRBV7-8 CASSPFDRGTEAFF TGTGCCAGCAGTCCTTTCGACAGGGGCACTGAAGCTTTCTTT
TRBJ2-3 - TRBD2 TRBV5-1 CASSLGLAGSTDTQYF TGCGCCAGCAGCTTGGGACTAGCGGGAAGCACAGATACGCAGTATTTT
TRBJ2-1 - - TRBV7-2 CASSLDLRNEQFF TGTGCCAGCAGCTTAGATCTCCGCAATGAGCAGTTCTTC
TRBJ1-4 few TRBD1 TRBV28 CASSGAGDRTNEKLFF TGTGCCAGCAGTGGGGCGGGGGACAGGACTAATGAAAAACTGTTTTTT
TRBJ1-6 few TRBD1 TRBV7-6 CASRLNRGLPLHF TGTGCCAGCAGACTAAACAGGGGACTACCCCTCCACTTT
TRBJ1-2 - TRBD1 TRBV30 CAWADRGFGFGGYTF TGTGCCTGGGCGGACAGGGGTTTCGGCTTTGGTGGCTACACCTTC
TRBJ1-2 - - TRBV9 CASSVVSGDGYTF TGTGCCAGCAGCGTAGTATCAGGTGATGGCTACACCTTC
TRBJ2-3 - TRBD2 TRBV3-1/TRBV3-2 CASKGTSGRATQYF TGTGCCAGCAAGGGGACTAGCGGGAGGGCTACGCAGTATTTT
TRBJ2-5 - - TRBV11-2 CASSLDLGQGGGTQYF TGTGCCAGCAGCTTAGATCTGGGCCAGGGCGGTGGGACCCAGTACTTC
TRBJ1-5 - TRBD1 TRBV2 CASRTDRDNQPQHF TGTGCCAGCAGAACGGACAGGGACAATCAGCCCCAGCATTTT
TRBJ2-7 - - TRBV6-6 CASSYRGFEQYF TGTGCCAGCAGTTACCGAGGGTTCGAGCAGTACTTC
TRBJ1-5 - - TRBV10-3 CAISEMADSNQPQHF TGTGCCATCAGTGAGATGGCAGATAGCAATCAGCCCCAGCATTTT
TRBJ1-1 - - TRBV18 CASSTEYEAFF TGTGCCAGCTCGACAGAATATGAAGCTTTCTTT
TRBJ2-5 - - TRBV25-1 CASSGAQETQYF TGTGCCAGCAGTGGGGCCCAAGAGACCCAGTACTTC